This T cell receptor (beta chain) is drawn from a study of regulatory and conventional T cells in RAG deficiency. Study findings and constraints: Control T-cell subsets had markedly higher Shannon entropy and lower Simpson indices than RAG-deficient patients. In Omenn syndrome, sorted "Tregs" may be peripherally activated cells. Patient subsets had shorter CDR3s; Omenn Treg-Tconv overlap exceeded 85%.

Germline assignment: CDR1 SQVTM and CDR2 ANQGSEA. V dropped 4 bases and J dropped 1; count of bases not matched to a gene: 6. This CDR3 is built from 14 residues. The count of this clone is one. Its antigen is unidentified. The sorted conventional CD4+ T cells were CD25-low and CD127-high, with genomic DNA sequenced. TCRdb's table, derived via immunoSEQ multiplex PCR, lists solely in-frame clones and lacks some. The table shows about 30,000 clones, with more than 90% occurring only once. A further study also used this sample, focusing on regulatory T cells. That source reports: Primers: 52 TRBV forward and 13 TRBJ reverse. Regulatory T cells showed the strongest V-J pair restriction and V/J gene skewing among patient repertoires.

The gene calls are TRBV29-1 and TRBJ1-1; 7 nucleotides line up with TRBD1. Input material: CD25- CD4+ T cells sorted from blood. This receptor was obtained from a human donor in good health. The CDR3 protein is CSVAEGARNTEAFF. In nucleotides, the CDR3 is TGCAGCGTTGCGGAGGGGGCGAGGAACACTGAAGCTTTCTTT.